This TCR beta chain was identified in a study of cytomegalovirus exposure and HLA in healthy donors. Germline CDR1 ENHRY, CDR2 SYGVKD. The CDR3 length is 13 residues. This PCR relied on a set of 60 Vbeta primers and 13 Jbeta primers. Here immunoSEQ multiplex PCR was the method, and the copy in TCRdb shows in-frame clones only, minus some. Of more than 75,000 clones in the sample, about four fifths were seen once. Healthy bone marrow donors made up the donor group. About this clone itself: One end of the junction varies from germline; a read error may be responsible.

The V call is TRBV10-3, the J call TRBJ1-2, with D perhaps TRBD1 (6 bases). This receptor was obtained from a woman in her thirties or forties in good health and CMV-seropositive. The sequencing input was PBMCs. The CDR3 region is CAIGDRMKDGYTF. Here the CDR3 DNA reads TGTGCCATCGGTGACAGGATGAAAGATGGCTACACCTTC.